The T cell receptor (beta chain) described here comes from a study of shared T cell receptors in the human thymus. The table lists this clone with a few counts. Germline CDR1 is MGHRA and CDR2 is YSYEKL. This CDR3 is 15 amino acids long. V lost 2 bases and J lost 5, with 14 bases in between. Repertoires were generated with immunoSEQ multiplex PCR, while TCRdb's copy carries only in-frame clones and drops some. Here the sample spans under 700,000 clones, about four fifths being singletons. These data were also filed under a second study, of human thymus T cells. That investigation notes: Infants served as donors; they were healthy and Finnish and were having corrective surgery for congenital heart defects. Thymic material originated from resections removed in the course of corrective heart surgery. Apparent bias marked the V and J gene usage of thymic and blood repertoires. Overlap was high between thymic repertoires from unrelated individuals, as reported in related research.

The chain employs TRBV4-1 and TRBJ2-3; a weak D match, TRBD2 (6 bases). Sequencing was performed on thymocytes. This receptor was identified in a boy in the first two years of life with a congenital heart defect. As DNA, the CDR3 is TGCGCCAGCAGCCAATATCTTATGGGGGGAGATACGCAGTATTTT. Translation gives CASSQYLMGGDTQYF.